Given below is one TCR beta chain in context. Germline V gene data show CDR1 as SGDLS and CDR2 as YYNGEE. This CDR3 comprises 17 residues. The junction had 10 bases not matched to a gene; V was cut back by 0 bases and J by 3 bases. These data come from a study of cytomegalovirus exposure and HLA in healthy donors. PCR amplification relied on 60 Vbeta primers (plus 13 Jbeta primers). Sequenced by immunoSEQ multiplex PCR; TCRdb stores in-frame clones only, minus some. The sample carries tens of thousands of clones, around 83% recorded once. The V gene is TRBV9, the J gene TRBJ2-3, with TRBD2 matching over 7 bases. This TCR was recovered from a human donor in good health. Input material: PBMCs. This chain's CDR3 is CASSVGQSGRETDTQYF. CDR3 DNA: TGTGCCAGCAGCGTAGGGCAGAGTGGGCGGGAGACAGATACGCAGTATTTT.